The following is a T cell receptor (beta chain) sequence with its context. This entry comes from a study of T cell responses to AZD1222 COVID-19 vaccine. The germline V gene encodes CDR1 SGHNT and CDR2 YYREEE (reference sequence). There are 13 residues in the CDR3. With 5 bases clipped from V and 4 bases from J, the junction kept 4 bases outside the gene matches. Clones were sequenced by immunoSEQ multiplex PCR, and TCRdb holds only the in-frame ones, with some missing. The sample lists fewer than 90,000 clones; around nine tenths were seen once. The receptor's source is an adult who received the AZD1222 COVID-19 vaccine. The chain is built from TRBV5-4 and TRBJ1-2, with 8 bases fitting TRBD1. Source: peripheral blood, taken 28 days after the second AZD1222 dose. The CDR3 is CASRADRVYGYTF. Here the CDR3 DNA reads TGTGCCAGCAGGGCGGACAGGGTCTATGGCTACACCTTC. Looking up the rest from reference TRBV5-4 and TRBJ1-2 gives the full variable domain: ETGVTQSPTHLIKTRGQQVTLRCSSQSGHNTVSWYQQALGQGPQFIFQYYREEENGRGNFPPRFSGLQFPNYSSELNVNALELDDSALYLCASRADRVYGYTFGSGTRLTVV.